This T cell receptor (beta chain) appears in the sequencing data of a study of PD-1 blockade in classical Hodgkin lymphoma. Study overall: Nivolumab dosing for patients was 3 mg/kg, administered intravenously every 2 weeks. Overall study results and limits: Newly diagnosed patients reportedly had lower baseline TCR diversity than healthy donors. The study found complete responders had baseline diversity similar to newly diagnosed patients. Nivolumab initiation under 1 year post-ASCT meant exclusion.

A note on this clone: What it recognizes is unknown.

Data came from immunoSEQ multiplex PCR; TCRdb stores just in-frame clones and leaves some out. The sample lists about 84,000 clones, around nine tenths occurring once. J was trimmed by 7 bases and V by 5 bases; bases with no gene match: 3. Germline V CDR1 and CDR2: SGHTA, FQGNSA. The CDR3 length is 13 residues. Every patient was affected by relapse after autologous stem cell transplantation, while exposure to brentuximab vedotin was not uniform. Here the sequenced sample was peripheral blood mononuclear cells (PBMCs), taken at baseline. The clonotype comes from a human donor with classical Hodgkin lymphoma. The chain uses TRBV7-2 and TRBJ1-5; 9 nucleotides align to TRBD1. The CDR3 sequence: CASSTTGGQPQHF. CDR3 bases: TGTGCCAGCAGCACGACAGGGGGACAGCCCCAGCATTTT.